Listed here are 4 T cell receptor beta chains from one sample, sequenced in a study of T cells in Graves' hyperthyroidism and ophthalmopathy. The TCR beta CDR3 regions underwent amplification using RNA transcripts as the source. HTBI primers were employed in a first-round RT-PCR of the TCR CDR3. TCRdb analysed the multiplex PCR reads with MiXCR anew, one entry per CDR3 protein. The repertoire consists of 350,000 to 500,000 distinct CDR3 sequences, with roughly 13% occurring once and the leading ten covering 5% to 6%. Sequencing used blood. The source is a woman under 30 with Graves' hyperthyroidism.

This clonotype was seen more than once but under ten times. The genes are TRBV5-6 and TRBJ1-1, with D unresolved. The CDR3 is 13 amino acids. CDR1 and CDR2 (germline): SGHDT, YYEEEE. The V and J ends lost 1 base and 1 base respectively, with 5 bases between them. The CDR3 here is CASSLYENTEAFF. DNA for the CDR3: TGTGCCAGCAGCTTGTACGAGAACACTGAAGCTTTCTTT.

This clonotype was seen repeatedly, ten times or more. The rearrangement links TRBV6-2 or TRBV6-3 to TRBJ2-1; a possible D gene is TRBD2 (5 bases). CDR3 length equals 14 residues. Germline CDR1 is MNHEY and CDR2 is SVGEGT. V was trimmed by 2 bases and J by 4 bases, leaving 9 bases between them. The CDR3 is CASSYDRGYNEQFF. Written as DNA, the CDR3 is TGTGCCAGCAGTTACGATCGAGGGTACAATGAGCAGTTCTTC.

With respect to this clonotype: A much larger clone differs by one base, so this may be a read error. The CDR3 bases are TGTGCCAGCAGCCTAGGTCGACAGACAGATACGCAGGATTTT. Protein product: CASSLGRQTDTQDF. The chain combines TRBV6-1 with TRBJ2-3, with TRBD1 as a possible D gene (5 bases). CDR1 and CDR2 (germline): MNHNS, SASEGT. The CDR3 is 14 residues long.

The table lists this clonotype with a few counts. The rearrangement links TRBV9 to TRBJ1-3, with D maybe TRBD1 (5 bases). Germline CDR1 SGDLS, CDR2 YYNGEE. The CDR3 covers 13 residues. V lost 3 bases and J 5 bases, leaving 9 bases between the germline ends. CDR3: CASSGDARNTIYF. The CDR3 DNA is TGTGCCAGCAGCGGGGACGCGAGAAACACCATATATTTT.